The 16 T cell receptor beta chains below were found in one sample sequenced in a study of T cell responses to AZD1222 COVID-19 vaccine. Clones were sequenced by immunoSEQ multiplex PCR, and TCRdb holds only the in-frame ones, with some missing. The sample holds 150,000 or so clones, about 90% seen once. The source was peripheral blood, collected on day 0 of AZD1222 vaccination. The receptors come from an adult in good health.

V is TRBV12-3 or TRBV12-4 and J is TRBJ1-2; possible D gene TRBD1, 6 bases. The CDR3 length is 13 residues. V lost 5 bases, J lost 4 bases, and 11 bases lay in between. CDR3 residues: CASSNTGTYGYTF. The CDR3 coding sequence is TGTGCCAGCAGTAATACAGGGACCTATGGCTACACCTTC.

V is TRBV28 and J is TRBJ2-7, with D perhaps matching TRBD2 (5 bases). CDR1 is MDHEN and CDR2 is SYDVKM in the germline V gene. The CDR3 loop spans 13 amino acids. V lost 6 bases, J lost 3 bases, and 12 bases lay in between. CDR3 sequence reads: CASSPGGFYEQYF. The DNA for the CDR3 is TGTGCCAGCAGCCCTGGAGGTTTCTACGAGCAGTACTTC.

DNA for the CDR3: TGTGCCAGCAGCTTAGTTGTCCTGCGGGAGGGTAGGGACGAGCAGTACTTC. It translates to CASSLVVLREGRDEQYF. The chain links TRBV7-9 to TRBJ2-7; TRBD2 matches at 9 bases. CDR3 size: 17 residues. Losses at the gene ends were 1 base for V and 5 bases for J; bases not matched to a gene: 12. CDR1 is SEHNR, CDR2 FQNEAQ, per germline (reference sequence).

The chain joins TRBV13 to TRBJ1-2, with D perhaps matching TRBD1 (5 bases). The germline gives CDR1 PRHDT, CDR2 FYEKMQ (reference sequence). This CDR3 region has 12 residues. Trimming took off 7 bases at V and 6 bases at J, with 12 bases between the two ends. This CDR3 reads CASTLQAHGYTF. As DNA, the CDR3 is TGTGCCAGCACCCTACAGGCCCATGGCTACACCTTC.

The chain links TRBV6-6 to TRBJ1-4, with a possible D match to TRBD1 (5 bases). CDR3 length: 14 amino acids. Germline V gene lookup returns CDR1 MNHNY and CDR2 SVGAGI (reference sequence). The V end lost 0 bases, the J end lost 7 bases, and 9 bases lay between the germline ends. The CDR3 bases are TGTGCCAGCAGTTACTCGAGCGGGACTGAAAAACTGTTTTTT. This sequence encodes CASSYSSGTEKLFF.

The chain links TRBV6-5 to TRBJ2-3; TRBD2 matches 12 bases. CDR3 size: 15 residues. With 6 bases clipped from V and 4 bases from J, the junction kept 5 bases outside the gene matches. Germline-derived CDR1 and CDR2 are MNHEY and SVGAGI. The DNA of the CDR3 is TGTGCCAGCAGATCTAGCGGGAGGGCCGCAGATACGCAGTATTTT. Translating it yields CASRSSGRAADTQYF.

The chain combines TRBV7-8 with TRBJ2-6; D is perhaps TRBD1 (5 bases). Germline CDR1 reads SGHVS; CDR2 reads FQNEAQ. The V and J ends lost 5 bases and 4 bases respectively, with 12 bases between them. This CDR3 spans 15 amino acids. The CDR3 spells CASSRRVAGANVLTF. DNA for the CDR3: TGTGCCAGCAGCCGCAGGGTGGCGGGGGCCAACGTCCTGACTTTC.

The J gene is TRBJ1-2, the V gene TRBV10-3; D gene uncertain. V was shortened by 3 bases and J by 4 bases, with 3 bases between the two germline ends. Germline-derived CDR1 and CDR2 are ENHRY and SYGVKD. The CDR3 runs 11 residues. The CDR3 sequence: CAISDGYGYTF. The CDR3 DNA is TGTGCCATCAGTGACGGCTATGGCTACACCTTC.

The chain carries TRBV18 and TRBJ2-5; 11 positions agree with TRBD2. V lost 4 bases, J lost 3 bases, and 4 bases stayed unmatched. CDR3 length equals 15 residues. CDR1 and CDR2 from the germline V gene are KGHSH and LQKENI. The CDR3 here is CASSRGTSGEETQYF. DNA for the CDR3: TGTGCCAGCTCACGGGGGACTAGCGGAGAAGAGACCCAGTACTTC.

The chain links TRBV11-3 to TRBJ2-7, with unresolved D. The CDR3 has 14 amino acids. Trimming stripped 1 base from V and 0 bases from J, with 7 bases between. Germline loops: CDR1 SGHNT, CDR2 YENEEA. DNA of the CDR3: TGTGCCAGCAGCTTAGGGGATCACTCCTACGAGCAGTACTTC. The encoded protein is CASSLGDHSYEQYF.

J is TRBJ1-2 and V is TRBV27; D call uncertain. The germline V gene encodes CDR1 MNHEY and CDR2 SMNVEV (reference sequence). The V gene lost 4 bases and the J gene lost 6 bases, with 24 bases spanning the gap. The length of the CDR3 is 17 residues. CDR3 region: CASSSLTGLIFRDGYTF. In DNA, the CDR3 is TGTGCCAGCAGTTCGCTCACGGGTTTAATCTTTCGGGATGGCTACACCTTC.

The genes are TRBV4-2 and TRBJ2-7, with D hard to call. This CDR3 has 15 residues. In germline, CDR1 is LGHNA, CDR2 YNFKEQ. The V and J ends lost 0 bases and 3 bases respectively, with 12 bases between them. CDR3 nucleotides: TGTGCCAGCAGCCAAGATCAGTGGGGTGGCTACGAGCAGTACTTC. Translated, it gives CASSQDQWGGYEQYF.

The CDR3: CASSSPSGTETYEQYF. CDR3 nucleotides: TGTGCCAGCAGTTCGCCATCCGGGACAGAAACCTACGAGCAGTACTTC. The chain couples TRBV28 to TRBJ2-7, with TRBD1 identical over 7 bases. V shed 4 bases and J 2 bases; nucleotides not matched to a gene: 11. Germline lookup yields CDR1 MDHEN and CDR2 SYDVKM. The CDR3 contains 16 residues.

The rearrangement links TRBV13 to TRBJ2-2; D is tentatively TRBD1 or TRBD2 (5 bases each). Per the germline V gene, CDR1 is PRHDT and CDR2 is FYEKMQ (reference sequence). This CDR3 has 14 amino acids. V was shortened by 6 bases and J by 5 bases, with 13 bases between the two germline ends. The CDR3 coding sequence is TGTGCCAGCAGGAGGGGCTGGAGTACCGGGGAGCTGTTTTTT. This encodes CASRRGWSTGELFF. The whole variable domain, remainder taken from reference TRBV13 and TRBJ2-2, is AAGVIQSPRHLIKEKRETATLKCYPIPRHDTVYWYQQGPGQDPQFLISFYEKMQSDKGSIPDRFSAQQFSDYHSELNMSSLELGDSALYFCASRRGWSTGELFFGEGSRLTVL.

J is TRBJ2-5 and V is TRBV2; 10 positions match TRBD2. After removal of 5 bases from V and 4 bases from J, the junction contained 7 bases not matched to a gene. Germline lookup yields CDR1 SNHLY and CDR2 FYNNEI. The CDR3 loop spans 15 amino acids. CDR3 coding DNA: TGTGCCAGCAGTCTTGGGGCTAGCGGGAGAGAGACCCAGTACTTC. It specifies CASSLGASGRETQYF.

This sequence joins TRBV28 and TRBJ1-4, with D tentatively TRBD1 (5 bases). In germline, CDR1 is MDHEN, CDR2 SYDVKM. The CDR3 consists of 13 residues. Trimming took 7 bases from V and 7 from J, leaving 13 bases between them. CDR3 DNA sequence: TGTGCCAGCATAGGGGATCTGCGTGAAAAACTGTTTTTT. Amino acid sequence: CASIGDLREKLFF.